The 30 T cell receptor beta chains below come from one sample, sequenced in a study of blood T cells in healthy people across ages. The second PCR ran about 6 to 12 cycles with a sample-barcoded 5' primer and J-beta primers. MiXCR, applied by TCRdb to the 5' RACE reads, yields one record per CDR3 protein. The table includes over a million distinct CDR3 sequences, approximately 39% detected once. Sequenced sample: blood. These receptors were taken from a woman in her late teens or twenties in good health.

V is TRBV9 and J is TRBJ2-5; no definite D call. The V end lost 0 bases, the J end lost 2 bases, and 11 bases lay between the germline ends. This CDR3 has 15 residues. Germline values: CDR1 SGDLS, CDR2 YYNGEE. Here the CDR3 reads CASSVGQLAQETQYF. The CDR3 coding sequence is TGTGCCAGCAGCGTAGGTCAGCTTGCTCAAGAGACCCAGTACTTC.

The chain uses TRBV6-5 and TRBJ1-5; 10 nucleotides match TRBD1. Trimming at V came to 5 bases and at J to 5 bases, leaving 6 bases not matched to a gene. The germline V gene encodes CDR1 MNHEY and CDR2 SVGAGI. CDR3 length: 15 amino acids. This CDR3 is CASSPGTGVDQPQHF. The DNA for the CDR3 is TGTGCCAGCAGTCCGGGGACAGGGGTTGATCAGCCCCAGCATTTT.

V gene TRBV20-1 combines with J gene TRBJ1-2; D may be TRBD1 (6 bases). The germline CDR1 and CDR2 sequences are DFQATT and SNEGSKA (reference sequence). V lost 0 bases, J lost 4 bases, and 12 bases lay in between. CDR3 length: 14 residues. This CDR3 is CSARDNGRGYGYTF. The DNA of the CDR3 is TGCAGTGCTAGAGATAACGGCAGGGGCTATGGCTACACCTTC.

CDR3 sequence (DNA): TGTGCCATCATGAAGAGACAGGAGGACAATGAGCAGTACTTC. This sequence encodes CAIMKRQEDNEQYF. The gene calls are TRBV10-3 and TRBJ2-7; D may be TRBD1 (6 bases). Deletions cut 7 bases from V and 7 bases from J, with 20 bases between. In germline, CDR1 is ENHRY, CDR2 SYGVKD. This CDR3 is 14 amino acids long.

Worth noting for this clonotype: Given a far larger clone just one base away, this is likely a sequencing read error. V is TRBV11-2 and J is TRBJ2-1; D gene uncertain. CDR3 length: 14 residues. Germline CDR1 reads SGHAT; CDR2 reads FQNNGV. The CDR3 bases are TGTGCCTGCAGCTTAGTGGGTTCCTACAATGAGCAGTTCTTC. Encoded protein: CACSLVGSYNEQFF.

This clonotype showed up just a few times. This chain links TRBV7-9 with TRBJ2-2; D uncertain. The CDR3 totals 15 residues. Germline-derived CDR1 and CDR2 are SEHNR and FQNEAQ (reference sequence). V shed 3 bases and J shed 2 bases, with 10 bases lying between them. The CDR3 DNA reads TGTGCCAGCAGCTTTGGGCAGCGAAACACCGGGGAGCTGTTTTTT. Translation: CASSFGQRNTGELFF.

V is TRBV9 and J is TRBJ2-1; TRBD2 matches 11 bases. Trimming at V came to 0 bases and at J to 9 bases, leaving 5 bases not matched to a gene. This CDR3 is 15 amino acids long. The germline CDR1 and CDR2 sequences are SGDLS and YYNGEE. The CDR3 here is CASSVGTSGSPEQFF. The CDR3 DNA follows: TGTGCCAGCAGCGTAGGGACTAGCGGGTCCCCTGAGCAGTTCTTC.

The chain has TRBV24-1 and TRBJ1-4; tentatively, D is TRBD1 (5 bases). V lost 12 bases to trimming and J lost 6 bases, with 19 bases between them. The CDR3 has 14 residues. In germline, CDR1 is KGHDR, CDR2 SFDVKD. The CDR3 reads CARSPGGWYEKLFF. In nucleotides, the CDR3 is TGTGCCCGATCTCCCGGGGGGTGGTATGAAAAACTGTTTTTT.

The chain uses TRBV29-1 and TRBJ2-7; D is uncertain. The V gene lost 1 base and the J gene lost 2 bases, with 9 bases spanning the gap. Germline-derived CDR1 and CDR2 are SQVTM and ANQGSEA. This CDR3 spans 13 amino acids. The DNA of the CDR3 is TGCAGCGTTGAAGTCCCTGGAACCTACGAGCAGTACTTC. Amino acids: CSVEVPGTYEQYF.

The chain joins TRBV7-2 to TRBJ2-5, with D hard to call. Germline V gene lookup returns CDR1 SGHTA and CDR2 FQGNSA. V dropped 0 bases and J dropped 2 bases, with 7 bases sitting between them. This CDR3 has 14 residues. For the CDR3, the DNA is TGTGCCAGCAGCTTAGCGCCAAGTCAAGAGACCCAGTACTTC. This encodes CASSLAPSQETQYF.

The chain is built from TRBV29-1 and TRBJ1-2; D gene unclear. This CDR3 spans 11 amino acids. With 7 bases removed from V and 5 bases from J, the gap between germline ends came to 11 bases. CDR1 is SQVTM, CDR2 ANQGSEA, per germline. Here the CDR3 reads CSGSDTYGYTF. CDR3 DNA sequence: TGCAGCGGCAGCGATACATATGGCTACACCTTC.

There are a few counts of this clonotype. The chain joins TRBV4-2 to TRBJ2-1, with D unclear. The V and J ends lost 0 bases and 9 bases respectively, with 12 bases between them. From germline, CDR1 is LGHNA and CDR2 YNFKEQ. The CDR3 runs to 14 residues. The CDR3 DNA reads TGTGCCAGCAGCCAAGACCCAGGCATGGGTGAGCAGTTCTTC. The encoded protein is CASSQDPGMGEQFF.

The genes are TRBV4-1 and TRBJ1-2, with 7 bases matching TRBD1. The CDR3 spans 17 residues. Germline V gene sequence: CDR1 MGHRA, CDR2 YSYEKL. V shed 5 bases and J 0 bases; nucleotides not matched to a gene: 12. The CDR3 nucleotides are TGCGCCAGCAGCGCCCCACCCCCAGGGGGAGCTAACTATGGCTACACCTTC. Its translation: CASSAPPPGGANYGYTF.

On this clonotype: This sequence may be a read error, since a much larger clone differs from it by one base. The V and J genes are TRBV24-1 and TRBJ2-3; unclear D gene. The CDR3 consists of 12 residues. The germline CDR1 and CDR2 sequences are KGHDR and SFDVKD. The CDR3 reads CAISGSTDTQYF. The CDR3 coding sequence is TGTGCCATCAGTGGTAGTACAGATACGCAGTATTTT.

The sample holds a few counts of this clonotype. This chain uses TRBV12-5 with TRBJ2-7; D gene ambiguous. The V and J ends lost 6 bases and 4 bases respectively, with 7 bases between them. This CDR3 has 11 residues. Per germline, CDR1 LGHNT and CDR2 FRNRAP. DNA for the CDR3: TGTGCTAGTGGCAACGGATACGAGCAGTACTTC. This gives the protein CASGNGYEQYF.

This clonotype has a handful of counts. The rearrangement joins TRBV29-1 to TRBJ1-5, with TRBD1 as a possible D gene (5 bases). The length of the CDR3 is 13 residues. Deletions cut 6 bases from V and 3 bases from J, with 12 bases between. CDR1 and CDR2 (germline): SQVTM, ANQGSEA. In DNA form, the CDR3 reads TGCAGCGTCGCTGGGGCCTTCAATCAGCCCCAGCATTTT. Its protein product is CSVAGAFNQPQHF.

CDR3 nucleotides: TGCAGTGCTATCTTCGGGCGGAACACTGAAGCTTTCTTT. This gives the protein CSAIFGRNTEAFF. The J gene is TRBJ1-1, the V gene TRBV20-1; D not certain. Trimming pared 4 bases from V and 1 base from J, leaving 10 bases between. The germline CDR1 and CDR2 sequences are DFQATT and SNEGSKA (reference sequence). This CDR3 contains 13 residues.

This clonotype was seen only once. The V gene is TRBV20-1, the J gene TRBJ2-5, with D tentatively TRBD1 (6 bases). The CDR3 contains 14 residues. The germline gives CDR1 DFQATT, CDR2 SNEGSKA (reference sequence). Trimming removed 1 base from V and 11 bases from J, with 20 bases in between. Written as DNA, the CDR3 is TGCAGTGCTAGAGTCAGGACAGAGGCCAATGAGCAGTACTTC. Translating it yields CSARVRTEANEQYF.

V and J are TRBV14 and TRBJ2-4; 9 positions agree with TRBD1. The end of the DNA is better explained by TRBJ2-7, so the J call may be wrong. The V gene's germline CDR1 is SGHDN and CDR2 FVKESK. The CDR3 contains 15 residues. CDR3 coding DNA: TGTGCCAGCAGCCCTCTAGACAGGGGGATTTACGAGCAGTACTTC. This codes for CASSPLDRGIYEQYF.

The chain links TRBV4-2 to TRBJ2-5; the D gene is possibly TRBD2 (5 bases). This CDR3 region has 15 residues. Germline lookup yields CDR1 LGHNA and CDR2 YNFKEQ. Trimming stripped 0 bases from V and 4 bases from J, with 12 bases between. The CDR3: CASSQDGGSTETQYF. The CDR3, as DNA: TGTGCCAGCAGCCAAGACGGAGGAAGCACAGAGACCCAGTACTTC.

This clonotype has more than one count but fewer than ten. The chain has TRBV9 and TRBJ2-2; D perhaps matches TRBD1 (6 bases). CDR1 and CDR2 from the germline V gene are SGDLS and YYNGEE. V lost 5 bases and J 5 bases, leaving 19 bases between the germline ends. The CDR3 contains 16 residues. DNA for the CDR3: TGTGCCAGCAGTGACACCGACTCAGGGGAAACCGGGGAGCTGTTTTTT. Protein sequence: CASSDTDSGETGELFF.

This clonotype was counted between two and nine times. The chain links TRBV6-5 to TRBJ2-5; 8 bases match TRBD1. The CDR3 contains 15 residues. Trimming cost V 4 bases and J 5 bases; bases outside gene matches: 9. The V gene's germline CDR1 is MNHEY and CDR2 SVGAGI. The CDR3 bases are TGTGCCAGCAGTTCGGGACAGGCCACTTCGGAGACCCAGTACTTC. It translates to CASSSGQATSETQYF.

This clonotype has just a few counts. The V and J genes are TRBV7-2 and TRBJ1-1; D not resolved. Trimming removed 4 bases at V and 7 bases at J, with 22 bases between. Germline CDR1 and CDR2: SGHTA and FQGNSA. CDR3 length: 16 residues. The CDR3: CASSSLPHRAISEAFF. CDR3 in DNA: TGTGCCAGCAGCTCCCTCCCCCACAGAGCGATCAGTGAAGCTTTCTTT.

The chain is built from TRBV7-8 and TRBJ1-2, with TRBD1 matching over 9 bases. This CDR3 has 15 amino acids. CDR1 and CDR2 (germline): SGHVS, FQNEAQ. V lost 0 bases to trimming and J lost 3 bases; unmatched junction nucleotides: 2. CDR3 in amino acids: CASSLARTGDYGYTF. CDR3 DNA sequence: TGTGCCAGCAGCTTAGCTAGGACAGGGGACTATGGCTACACCTTC.

The table lists this clonotype with a count of one. V and J are TRBV28 and TRBJ2-3, with D unresolved. Germline V gene lookup returns CDR1 MDHEN and CDR2 SYDVKM. The CDR3 runs 15 residues. V was trimmed by 6 bases and J by 0 bases, leaving 13 bases between them. CDR3 amino acids: CASSYLKTSTDTQYF. CDR3 nucleotides: TGTGCCAGCAGCTACCTCAAGACTAGCACAGATACGCAGTATTTT. Combining the CDR3 with reference TRBV28 and TRBJ2-3 gives the whole variable domain DVKVTQSSRYLVKRTGEKVFLECVQDMDHENMFWYRQDPGLGLRLIYFSYDVKMKEKGDIPEGYSVSREKKERFSLILESASTNQTSMYLCASSYLKTSTDTQYFGPGTRLTVL.

This chain links TRBV6-6 with TRBJ2-3, with D perhaps TRBD2 (6 bases). The CDR3 loop spans 14 amino acids. Germline assignment: CDR1 MNHNY and CDR2 SVGAGI (reference sequence). Trimming took off 6 bases at V and 12 bases at J, with 22 bases between the two ends. CDR3 region: CASRTGLLSTSQYF. CDR3 DNA sequence: TGTGCCAGCAGGACGGGACTCCTTTCCACGTCCCAGTATTTT.

The rearrangement links TRBV10-3 to TRBJ2-7; a weak D match, TRBD1 (5 bases). The J call may be in error: the DNA end matches TRBJ2-5 better. The CDR3 sequence is 14 residues long. CDR1 is ENHRY and CDR2 is SYGVKD in the germline V gene. The DNA for the CDR3 is TGTGCCATCAGTGAGGGGCAGGGTGGGGAGACCCAGTACTTC. The encoded protein is CAISEGQGGETQYF.

This chain links TRBV3-1 with TRBJ1-6; D remains unclear. Trimming took off 1 base at V and 7 bases at J, with 5 bases between the two ends. Germline CDR1 reads LGHDT; CDR2 reads YNNKEL (reference sequence). The CDR3 is 13 residues long. The CDR3 spells CASSQGTNSPLHF. DNA for the CDR3: TGTGCCAGCAGCCAAGGAACCAATTCACCCCTCCACTTT.

The gene calls are TRBV15 and TRBJ2-1, with TRBD1 matching 8 bases. With V trimmed by 2 bases and J by 3 bases, 9 bases remained unmatched. The CDR3 sequence is 17 residues long. Per the germline V gene, CDR1 is LNHNV and CDR2 is YYDKDF (reference sequence). In DNA form, the CDR3 reads TGTGCCACCAGCAGATTATCCCCGGGACAGGTCTACAATGAGCAGTTCTTC. It is translated as CATSRLSPGQVYNEQFF.

The V call is TRBV11-2, the J call TRBJ2-3; 8 bases align to TRBD2. This CDR3 has 18 residues. The germline gives CDR1 SGHAT, CDR2 FQNNGV. With V trimmed by 4 bases and J by 4 bases, 16 bases remained unmatched. The CDR3 sequence is CASSSIRGRAGGADTQYF. The CDR3 bases are TGTGCCAGCAGCTCAATTAGGGGAAGGGCGGGGGGTGCAGATACGCAGTATTTT.